The source of this T cell receptor (beta chain) is a study of blood T cells in healthy people across ages. It was with a sample-barcoded 5' primer and a J-beta primer mix that a second PCR of about 6 to 11 cycles was run. MiXCR was run by TCRdb on the 5' RACE reads, yielding one entry per CDR3 protein. The sample includes 1.5 million to 2 million distinct CDR3 sequences, 28% of them seen just once. Every sample yielded at least 6.5 million isolated PBMCs. V lost 3 bases, J lost 4 bases, and 7 bases stayed unmatched. This CDR3 has 15 residues. Germline V gene lookup returns CDR1 SGHTA and CDR2 FQGNSA. In its sample, this clonotype was seen a few times. A much larger clone differs from this one at a single base, so this may be a read error.

Sequencing was carried out using blood. This receptor was taken from a woman aged 25 to 39 in good health. The V and J genes are TRBV7-2 and TRBJ1-1; 8 positions agree with TRBD1. The CDR3 DNA reads TGTGCCAGCAGCTTTCACAGGGGGGCGCGCACTGAAGCTTTCTTT. Amino acid sequence: CASSFHRGARTEAFF.